Below, one T cell receptor (beta chain) is given with its context. What it recognizes is unknown. Sequenced by immunoSEQ multiplex PCR; TCRdb stores in-frame clones only, minus some. The sample shows 70,000 to 80,000 clones, around 94% of them seen only once. V was trimmed by 0 bases and J by 7 bases, leaving 16 bases between them. This CDR3 has 16 amino acids. The germline V gene encodes CDR1 LNHNV and CDR2 YYDKDF (reference sequence). The sample belongs to a study of OX40 agonist ivuxolimab in advanced cancers. Findings of the study overall: In the 0.1 to 3.0 mg/kg range, CD4+ and CD8+ blood T cells had expanded clonally by week 6.

The source material was CD4+ or CD8+ T cells sorted from blood, sampled in a trial of the OX40 agonist ivuxolimab. The receptor was derived from an adult with an advanced solid tumor such as melanoma, head and neck, liver or kidney cancer. The chain uses TRBV15 and TRBJ2-1, with a tentative D call TRBD2 (6 bases). Here the CDR3 reads CATSRELAGSANEQFF. Written as DNA, the CDR3 is TGTGCCACCAGCAGAGAATTGGCGGGATCGGCGAATGAGCAGTTCTTC.